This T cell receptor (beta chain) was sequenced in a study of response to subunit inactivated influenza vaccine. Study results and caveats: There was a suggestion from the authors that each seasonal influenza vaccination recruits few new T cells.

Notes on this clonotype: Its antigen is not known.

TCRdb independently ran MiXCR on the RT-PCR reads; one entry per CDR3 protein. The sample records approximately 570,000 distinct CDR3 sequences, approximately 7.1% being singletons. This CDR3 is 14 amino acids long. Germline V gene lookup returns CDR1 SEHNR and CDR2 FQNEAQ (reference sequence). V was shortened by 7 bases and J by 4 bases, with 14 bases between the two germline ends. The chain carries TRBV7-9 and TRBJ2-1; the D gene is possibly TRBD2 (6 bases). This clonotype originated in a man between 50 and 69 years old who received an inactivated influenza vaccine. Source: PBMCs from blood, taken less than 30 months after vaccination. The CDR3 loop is CASIPIGGYNEQFF. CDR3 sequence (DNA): TGTGCCAGCATTCCGATCGGGGGTTACAATGAGCAGTTCTTC.